One and the same sample provided the 20 T cell receptor beta chains below, sequenced in a study of T cells in Graves' hyperthyroidism and ophthalmopathy. Amplification yielded TCR beta CDR3 regions, with RNA transcripts as the source. The primer set for the first-round RT-PCR of the TCR CDR3 was HTBI. TCRdb analysed the multiplex PCR reads with MiXCR anew, one entry per CDR3 protein. The table has 700,000 to 950,000 distinct CDR3 sequences, just over 35% seen once. Sequencing was performed on blood. The origin of the receptors is a woman aged 35 to 49 with Graves' hyperthyroidism.

Only a few counts were recorded for this clonotype. This chain uses TRBV24-1 with TRBJ2-7; D is possibly TRBD1 or TRBD2 (5 bases each). Germline loops: CDR1 KGHDR, CDR2 SFDVKD. V was pared by 4 bases and J by 6 bases, with 18 bases between. The CDR3 has 15 residues. The CDR3 DNA sequence: TGTGCCACCAGTGACTCAACCGGGACGTCCGGCGAGCAGTACTTC. It yields the protein CATSDSTGTSGEQYF.

This clonotype was picked up many times. The chain carries TRBV12-3 or TRBV12-4 and TRBJ2-5; D is unclear. V gave up 3 bases and J gave up 2 bases, with 10 bases separating them. The CDR3 has 14 residues. The CDR3 DNA reads TGTGCCAGCAGTTTCGGATCGATACAAGAGACCCAGTACTTC. It encodes CASSFGSIQETQYF.

V gene TRBV15 combines with J gene TRBJ2-7; no clear D gene. Germline V gene sequence: CDR1 LNHNV, CDR2 YYDKDF (reference sequence). This CDR3 is built from 13 residues. Trimming took 5 bases from V and 3 from J, leaving 11 bases between them. CDR3 sequence reads: CATSSQSSYEQYF. The CDR3 coding sequence is TGTGCCACCAGCTCCCAATCAAGCTACGAGCAGTACTTC.

The chain combines TRBV19 with TRBJ2-2; 8 bases are a match to TRBD1. The germline V gene has CDR1 LNHDA and CDR2 SQIVND (reference sequence). The CDR3 length is 17 residues. The trim removed 6 bases at V and 5 bases at J, leaving 14 bases unmatched. CDR3 sequence: CASRNSDREPLTGELFF. CDR3 in DNA: TGTGCCAGTAGGAATTCGGACAGGGAACCGTTGACCGGGGAGCTGTTTTTT.

This clonotype was counted between two and nine times. The rearrangement links TRBV9 to TRBJ1-5, with a possible D match to TRBD1 (6 bases). Germline values: CDR1 SGDLS, CDR2 YYNGEE. V gave up 4 bases and J gave up 5 bases, with 16 bases separating them. The CDR3 loop spans 15 amino acids. CDR3 amino acids: CASSPRGGMDQPQHF. DNA of the CDR3: TGTGCCAGCAGCCCCCGAGGGGGGATGGATCAGCCCCAGCATTTT.

This sequence joins TRBV28 and TRBJ1-2; 7 bases are a match to TRBD1. After removal of 6 bases from V and 6 bases from J, the junction contained 13 bases not matched to a gene. Germline-derived CDR1 and CDR2 are MDHEN and SYDVKM. This CDR3 spans 15 amino acids. The CDR3 DNA reads TGTGCCAGCAGCCGCCTGGGGGACAGTGGAGATGGCTACACCTTC. Protein sequence: CASSRLGDSGDGYTF.

This clonotype has only a few counts. The V gene is TRBV4-2, the J gene TRBJ1-5; 8 nucleotides match TRBD1. The germline CDR1 and CDR2 sequences are LGHNA and YNFKEQ. This CDR3 has 16 amino acids. Trimming took 0 bases from V and 6 from J; bases not matched to a gene: 7. The CDR3 sequence is CASSQDAQGVFQPQHF. The CDR3 DNA follows: TGTGCCAGCAGCCAAGATGCACAGGGGGTTTTTCAGCCCCAGCATTTT.

This clonotype has ten or more counts. J is TRBJ1-2 and V is TRBV19; 9 bases map to TRBD1. The V segment lost 3 bases and the J segment 13 bases; nucleotides outside the gene matches: 12. This CDR3 is 14 amino acids long. Per germline, CDR1 LNHDA and CDR2 SQIVND (reference sequence). The CDR3 bases are TGTGCCAGTAGTATTTGGACAGGGGATCGGTTCTTCACCTTC. Translated: CASSIWTGDRFFTF.

The chain combines TRBV28 with TRBJ1-2; D perhaps matches TRBD1 (5 bases). Trimming cost V 3 bases and J 8 bases, with 16 bases left between them. CDR1 is MDHEN and CDR2 is SYDVKM in the germline V gene. The CDR3 is made up of 14 amino acids. As DNA, the CDR3 is TGTGCCAGCAGTTTTGAAAGGGGCCGGGTGGGCTACACCTTC. Amino acids: CASSFERGRVGYTF.

V is TRBV7-6 and J is TRBJ2-5; 8 bases map to TRBD2. The CDR3 has 15 amino acids. J lost 2 bases, V lost 4 bases, and 6 bases had no gene match. Per the germline V gene, CDR1 is SGHVS and CDR2 is FNYEAQ. Here the CDR3 DNA reads TGTGCCAGCAGCTCGGGACTAGGGTATCAAGAGACCCAGTACTTC. Its translation: CASSSGLGYQETQYF.

The table lists this clonotype with a few counts. The chain couples TRBV6-1 to TRBJ1-2; D is perhaps TRBD1 (5 bases). This CDR3 has 14 amino acids. Germline lookup yields CDR1 MNHNS and CDR2 SASEGT. The V and J ends lost 3 bases and 4 bases respectively, with 12 bases between them. In nucleotides, the CDR3 is TGTGCCAGCAGTGATGGGGCCGCCTTCTATGGCTACACCTTC. Translated, it gives CASSDGAAFYGYTF.

This chain connects TRBV10-3 to TRBJ2-2; 8 bases are shared with TRBD2. Germline V gives CDR1 ENHRY, CDR2 SYGVKD. The trim removed 4 bases at V and 7 bases at J, leaving 2 bases unmatched. The CDR3 has 13 amino acids. CDR3 in DNA: TGTGCCATCAGTGGAGGGACTAGCGGGGAGCTGTTTTTT. It yields the protein CAISGGTSGELFF.

This clonotype appeared many times. The chain joins TRBV7-9 to TRBJ1-6; TRBD1 might be the D (5 bases). This CDR3 is built from 16 residues. With 1 base removed from V and 12 bases from J, the gap between germline ends came to 19 bases. Per the germline V gene, CDR1 is SEHNR and CDR2 is FQNEAQ (reference sequence). CDR3 in amino acids: CASSLVLGTGYQPLHF. The CDR3 bases are TGTGCCAGCAGCTTAGTCTTGGGGACCGGATACCAACCCCTCCACTTT.

This clonotype was observed a handful of times. This CDR3 is CASSYSRVGAPYEQYF. CDR3 DNA sequence: TGTGCCAGCAGTTACTCGAGGGTGGGGGCCCCCTACGAGCAGTACTTC. The J gene is TRBJ2-7, the V gene TRBV7-3, with D possibly TRBD1 on 6 matching bases. Germline loops: CDR1 SGHTA, CDR2 FQGTGA. This CDR3 is 16 amino acids long. V lost 6 bases and J 2 bases, leaving 20 bases between the germline ends.

The chain uses TRBV29-1 and TRBJ2-5, with 7 positions matching TRBD1. Germline CDR1 reads SQVTM; CDR2 reads ANQGSEA. This CDR3 spans 13 amino acids. V shed 7 bases and J 5 bases; nucleotides not matched to a gene: 10. The CDR3 protein is CSGRQQGSETQYF. As DNA, the CDR3 is TGCAGCGGCAGACAACAGGGGTCGGAGACCCAGTACTTC.

The chain joins TRBV7-9 to TRBJ2-7; D possibly corresponds to TRBD2 (7 bases). Trimming took 4 bases from V and 6 from J, leaving 31 bases between them. From germline, CDR1 is SEHNR and CDR2 FQNEAQ (reference sequence). This CDR3 has 19 residues. The CDR3 DNA is TGTGCCAGCAGCTCCCCTTCCCTACGGGCCGGGGGGCGACCTCTCGAGCAGTACTTC. As protein: CASSSPSLRAGGRPLEQYF.

The CDR3 DNA follows: TGTGCCAGCAGCTTGACACCCTCGGCTGAGACCCAGTACTTC. It codes for CASSLTPSAETQYF. This chain uses TRBV7-3 with TRBJ2-5; D gene uncertain. The length of the CDR3 is 14 residues. V shed 3 bases and J shed 5 bases, with 13 bases lying between them. The V gene's germline CDR1 is SGHTA and CDR2 FQGTGA.

The CDR3 sequence: CASSFWASGSGRNTGELFF. The DNA of the CDR3 is TGTGCCAGCAGCTTTTGGGCGAGTGGAAGCGGGAGAAACACCGGGGAGCTGTTTTTT. V usage is TRBV7-9 and J usage is TRBJ2-2; 8 nucleotides line up with TRBD2. V gave up 3 bases and J gave up 2 bases; unmatched junction bases: 14. This CDR3 is built from 19 residues. Germline V gene sequence: CDR1 SEHNR, CDR2 FQNEAQ (reference sequence).

This clonotype was recorded a few times. V gene TRBV5-8 combines with J gene TRBJ1-1, with D possibly TRBD1 on 5 matching bases. The germline V gene encodes CDR1 SGHTS and CDR2 YDEGEE. This CDR3 comprises 14 residues. Trimming took off 0 bases at V and 7 bases at J, with 13 bases between the two ends. The CDR3 DNA reads as TGTGCCAGCAGCTTGGAGGGCAGGGTGGGTGAAGCTTTCTTT. Protein sequence: CASSLEGRVGEAFF.

This clonotype was detected many times. The V gene is TRBV7-2, the J gene TRBJ2-7; 7 nucleotides agree with TRBD1. CDR3 size: 12 residues. Germline values: CDR1 SGHTA, CDR2 FQGNSA. The V and J ends lost 5 bases and 9 bases, in that order; junction bases with no gene match: 7. The CDR3 nucleotides read TGTGCCAGCAGCCAGGACAGGAACCGGCAGTACTTC. Translating gives CASSQDRNRQYF.